The 13 T cell receptor beta chains below come from one sample, sequenced in a study of blood T cell repertoires in COVID-19. Using immunoSEQ multiplex PCR, the repertoire was profiled, and TCRdb retains in-frame clones only, with some absent. The data show some 80,000 clones, approximately 90% seen once. The source material was peripheral blood. These receptors were obtained from a man aged 45 to 65 with COVID-19, enrolled during active disease.

This sequence joins TRBV4-1 and TRBJ2-3, with D unresolved. CDR1 and CDR2 from the germline V gene are MGHRA and YSYEKL. V was shortened by 1 base and J by 6 bases, with 14 bases between the two germline ends. The CDR3 extends over 15 amino acids. The CDR3 sequence is CASSQGDSIRDTQYF. The CDR3 DNA reads TGCGCCAGCAGCCAAGGAGACTCCATCCGGGATACGCAGTATTTT.

A single count supports this clone. The rearrangement links TRBV20-1 to TRBJ1-4; D uncertain. The CDR3 spans 11 residues. Trimming took off 4 bases at V and 5 bases at J, with 5 bases between the two ends. Per germline, CDR1 DFQATT and CDR2 SNEGSKA (reference sequence). CDR3 region: CSATLNEKLFF. CDR3 in DNA: TGCAGTGCTACCCTGAATGAAAAACTGTTTTTT.

This chain uses TRBV7-6 with TRBJ2-1; 9 bases line up with TRBD1. Germline loops: CDR1 SGHVS, CDR2 FNYEAQ. The V gene end was trimmed by 2 bases and the J gene end by 5 bases; junction bases not matched to a gene: 16. The CDR3 runs 19 residues. The CDR3 DNA is TGTGCCAGCAGCTTATTATCCCGCGGGACAGGGCGGACCGACAATGAGCAGTTCTTC. Protein product: CASSLLSRGTGRTDNEQFF.

This clone came up a few times. The chain is built from TRBV6-4 and TRBJ1-5, with 9 bases fitting TRBD1. Germline loops: CDR1 MRHNA, CDR2 SNTAGT. The CDR3 sequence is 15 residues long. The V gene end was trimmed by 8 bases and the J gene end by 0 bases; junction bases not matched to a gene: 5. The CDR3 DNA follows: TGTGCCAGCCGGGACAGGGTAGATAGCAATCAGCCCCAGCATTTT. Protein: CASRDRVDSNQPQHF.

The chain carries TRBV19 and TRBJ1-5, with 7 bases fitting TRBD1. Germline loops: CDR1 LNHDA, CDR2 SQIVND (reference sequence). V shed 7 bases, J shed 3 bases, and the junction held 9 bases outside the gene matches. The CDR3 consists of 15 residues. The CDR3 protein is CASMRGRDFNQPQHF. The DNA of the CDR3 is TGTGCCAGTATGAGGGGGCGGGATTTCAATCAGCCCCAGCATTTT.

V is TRBV7-3 and J is TRBJ2-1; 7 nucleotides agree with TRBD2. Germline values: CDR1 SGHTA, CDR2 FQGTGA. The CDR3 runs 16 residues. J lost 8 bases, V lost 5 bases, and 15 bases had no gene match. The CDR3 sequence: CASSPPQAGPGDEQFF. The CDR3 DNA reads as TGTGCCAGCAGCCCTCCTCAAGCGGGGCCTGGGGATGAGCAGTTCTTC.

J is TRBJ2-3 and V is TRBV10-2; 9 bases are shared with TRBD1. J lost 2 bases, V lost 6 bases, and 3 bases had no gene match. Per germline, CDR1 WSHSY and CDR2 SAAADI. The CDR3 has 14 amino acids. This CDR3 is CASRQGAATDTQYF. The CDR3 nucleotides read TGCGCCAGCAGACAGGGGGCTGCCACAGATACGCAGTATTTT.

This chain joins TRBV13 and TRBJ1-3; the match to TRBD1 covers 7 bases. With 3 bases clipped from V and 4 bases from J, the junction kept 9 bases outside the gene matches. The germline V gene encodes CDR1 PRHDT and CDR2 FYEKMQ (reference sequence). The CDR3 sequence is 16 residues long. CDR3 sequence: CASSFSLTGSGNTIYF. CDR3 sequence (DNA): TGTGCCAGCAGCTTTTCTTTGACAGGGTCCGGAAACACCATATATTTT. The whole variable domain, filled in from reference TRBV13 and TRBJ1-3, reads AAGVIQSPRHLIKEKRETATLKCYPIPRHDTVYWYQQGPGQDPQFLISFYEKMQSDKGSIPDRFSAQQFSDYHSELNMSSLELGDSALYFCASSFSLTGSGNTIYFGEGSWLTVV.

This clone came up once. The V call is TRBV5-1, the J call TRBJ2-1; 9 nucleotides agree with TRBD2. The V gene's germline CDR1 is SGHRS and CDR2 YFSETQ. After removal of 4 bases from V and 0 bases from J, the junction contained 2 bases not matched to a gene. This CDR3 is 15 amino acids long. The CDR3 nucleotides are TGCGCCAGCAGCCAGGGACTAGCCTCCTACAATGAGCAGTTCTTC. Amino acids: CASSQGLASYNEQFF. The full variable domain, with the rest looked up from reference TRBV5-1 and TRBJ2-1, is KAGVTQTPRYLIKTRGQQVTLSCSPISGHRSVSWYQQTPGQGLQFLFEYFSETQRNKGNFPGRFSGRQFSNSRSEMNVSTLELGDSALYLCASSQGLASYNEQFFGPGTRLTVL.

The chain is built from TRBV19 and TRBJ2-1; tentative D call: TRBD2 (6 bases). Germline V CDR1 and CDR2: LNHDA, SQIVND (reference sequence). This CDR3 region has 14 residues. The V end lost 5 bases, the J end lost 3 bases, and 11 bases lay between the germline ends. The CDR3 DNA reads as TGTGCCAGTAGTGACCTGACTAGCTACAATGAGCAGTTCTTC. This sequence encodes CASSDLTSYNEQFF.

The chain links TRBV6-5 to TRBJ1-2; 7 bases are a match to TRBD1. Germline trimming cut 6 bases from V and 6 bases from J; bases unmatched to any gene: 7. CDR3 size: 13 residues. The germline CDR1 and CDR2 sequences are MNHEY and SVGAGI. The DNA for the CDR3 is TGTGCCAGCAGCAACAGGGGTATAGATGGCTACACCTTC. It encodes CASSNRGIDGYTF.

This clone is a singleton in its sample. The chain combines TRBV19 with TRBJ2-3, with 9 positions matching TRBD1. Per the germline V gene, CDR1 is LNHDA and CDR2 is SQIVND (reference sequence). Germline trimming cut 4 bases from V and 3 bases from J; bases unmatched to any gene: 5. The CDR3 has 15 amino acids. CDR3 nucleotide sequence: TGTGCCAGTAGTAAGACCGGGACAGGGACAGATACGCAGTATTTT. It translates to CASSKTGTGTDTQYF. Full variable domain (rest looked up from reference TRBV19 and TRBJ2-3): DGGITQSPKYLFRKEGQNVTLSCEQNLNHDAMYWYRQDPGQGLRLIYYSQIVNDFQKGDIAEGYSVSREKKESFPLTVTSAQKNPTAFYLCASSKTGTGTDTQYFGPGTRLTVL.

This clone was detected a few times. V usage is TRBV27 and J usage is TRBJ1-6; D unclear. The CDR3 is 13 amino acids. CDR1 and CDR2 from the germline V gene are MNHEY and SMNVEV (reference sequence). V lost 7 bases and J lost 5, with 9 bases in between. The CDR3 sequence: CASTFRNNSPLHF. CDR3 DNA sequence: TGTGCCAGCACCTTCAGGAATAATTCACCCCTCCACTTT.